This TCR beta chain is from a study of post-analysis software for immune sequencing data. Study-wide results and limits: Patients had higher frequencies than controls of roughly five TRBV segments, including TRBV5-6, TRBV5-1 and TRBV20-1.

Each TCR beta cDNA library carried unique molecular identifiers. One entry per CDR3 protein, called by TCRdb with MiXCR from the PCR reads. The table includes about 820,000 distinct CDR3 sequences, around 53% detected once. The CDR3 spans 14 residues. Germline assignment: CDR1 MNHEY and CDR2 SVGAGI. Between the trimmed V and J ends, which lost 2 bases and 1 base, there was a span of 8 bases. Concerning this clonotype itself: Its antigen remains unknown.

The receptor comes from a girl aged 5 to 17 with multiple sclerosis. This sequence joins TRBV6-5 and TRBJ2-5; maybe TRBD1 (5 bases). Sequenced: blood. The chain's CDR3 is CASSYRRAQETQYF. The CDR3 nucleotides read TGTGCCAGCAGTTACCGCAGGGCCCAAGAGACCCAGTACTTC.